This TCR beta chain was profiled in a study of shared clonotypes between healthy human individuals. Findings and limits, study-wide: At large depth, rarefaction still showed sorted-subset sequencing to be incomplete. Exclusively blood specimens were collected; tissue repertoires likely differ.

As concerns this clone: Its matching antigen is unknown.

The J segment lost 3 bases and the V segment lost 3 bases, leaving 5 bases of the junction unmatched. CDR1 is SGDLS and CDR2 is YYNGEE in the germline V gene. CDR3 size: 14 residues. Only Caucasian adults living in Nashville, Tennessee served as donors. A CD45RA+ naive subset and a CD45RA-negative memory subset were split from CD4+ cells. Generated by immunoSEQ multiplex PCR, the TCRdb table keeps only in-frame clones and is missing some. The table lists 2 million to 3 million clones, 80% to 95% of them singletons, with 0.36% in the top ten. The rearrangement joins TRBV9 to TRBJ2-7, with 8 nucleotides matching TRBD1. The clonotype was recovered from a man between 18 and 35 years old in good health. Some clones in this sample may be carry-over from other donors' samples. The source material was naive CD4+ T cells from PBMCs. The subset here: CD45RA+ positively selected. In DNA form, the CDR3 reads TGTGCCAGCAGCGCGGTTGGACAGGGCTACGAGCAGTACTTC. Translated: CASSAVGQGYEQYF.